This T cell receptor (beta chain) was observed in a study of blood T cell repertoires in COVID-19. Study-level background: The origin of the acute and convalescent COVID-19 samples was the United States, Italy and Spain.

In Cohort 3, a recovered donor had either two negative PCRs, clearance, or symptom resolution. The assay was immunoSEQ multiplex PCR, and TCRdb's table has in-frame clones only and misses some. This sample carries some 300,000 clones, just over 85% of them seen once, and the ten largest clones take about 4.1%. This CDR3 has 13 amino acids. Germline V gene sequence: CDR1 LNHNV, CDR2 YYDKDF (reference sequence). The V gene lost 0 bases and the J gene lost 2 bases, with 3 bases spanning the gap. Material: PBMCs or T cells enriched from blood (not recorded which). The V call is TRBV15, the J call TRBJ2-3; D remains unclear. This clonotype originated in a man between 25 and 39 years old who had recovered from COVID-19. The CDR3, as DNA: TGTGCCACCAGCAGAGAGTACACAGATACGCAGTATTTT. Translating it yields CATSREYTDTQYF.